This TCR beta chain was recorded in a study of blood T cell repertoires in COVID-19. V dropped 3 bases and J dropped 1 base, with 6 bases sitting between them. This CDR3 is 13 amino acids long. Germline V lookup: CDR1 SGHAT, CDR2 FQNNGV. Produced via immunoSEQ multiplex PCR; TCRdb's table is partial and in-frame only. The table lists 95,000 to 150,000 clones, around 77% of them singletons. The specimen sequenced was peripheral blood. The source of this sequence is a man between 60 and 75 years old with active or convalescent COVID-19. The V gene is TRBV11-2, the J gene TRBJ1-1, with D hard to call. The CDR3 is CASSFSGNTEAFF. CDR3 bases: TGTGCCAGCAGCTTTTCAGGGAACACTGAAGCTTTCTTT.